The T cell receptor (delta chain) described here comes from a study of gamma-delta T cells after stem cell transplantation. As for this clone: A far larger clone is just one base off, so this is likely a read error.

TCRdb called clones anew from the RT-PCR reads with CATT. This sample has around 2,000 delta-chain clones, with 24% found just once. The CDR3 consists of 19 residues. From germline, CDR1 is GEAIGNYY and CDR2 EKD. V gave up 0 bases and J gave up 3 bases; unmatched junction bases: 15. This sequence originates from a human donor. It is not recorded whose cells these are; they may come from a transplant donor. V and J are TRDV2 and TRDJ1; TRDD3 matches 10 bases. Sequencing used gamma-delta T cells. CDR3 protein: CACDTVSIRGIRLADKLIF. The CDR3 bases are TGTGCCTGTGACACCGTATCAATCCGGGGGATACGCTTGGCCGATAAACTCATCTTT.